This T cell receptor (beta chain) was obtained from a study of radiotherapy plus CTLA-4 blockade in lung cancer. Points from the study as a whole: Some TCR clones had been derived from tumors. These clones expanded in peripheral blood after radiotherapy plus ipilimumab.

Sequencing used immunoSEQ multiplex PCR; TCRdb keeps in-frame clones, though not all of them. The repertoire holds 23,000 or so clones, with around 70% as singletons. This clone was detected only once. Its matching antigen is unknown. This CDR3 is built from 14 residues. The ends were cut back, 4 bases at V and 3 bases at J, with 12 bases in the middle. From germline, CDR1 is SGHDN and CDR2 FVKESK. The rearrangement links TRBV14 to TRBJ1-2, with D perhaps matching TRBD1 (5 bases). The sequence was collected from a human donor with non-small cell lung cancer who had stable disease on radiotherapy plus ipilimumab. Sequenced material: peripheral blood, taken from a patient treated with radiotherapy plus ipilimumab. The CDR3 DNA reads TGTGCCAGCAGCCCCACCCGGGACTACTATGGCTACACCTTC. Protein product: CASSPTRDYYGYTF.